The T cell receptor (beta chain) under discussion was sequenced for a study of a mutant IDH1 vaccine in newly diagnosed glioma (TCRdb year 2021). The study in broad terms: Vaccination started 4-6 weeks after radiotherapy alone, or was given together with temozolomide cycles in the groups whose treatment included chemotherapy. Visit V12 was the week-35 safety follow-up and visit V13 was the week-47 end of study. Before enrollment, patients had received standard therapy of radiotherapy alone, temozolomide alone, or radiochemotherapy with temozolomide; most received the combination. Longitudinal TCRB deep sequencing was done for 25 treated patients, wherever samples were available for exploratory analyses. The roughly 33 treated patients were about 60% male and around 40% female, with a mean age of 40.4 years. Peripheral blood was drawn at six visits: V03 (baseline), V05, V07, V10, V12 and V13.

General conclusions and limits of the study: Pseudoprogression appeared unrelated to alterations in the top peripheral T cell clonotypes detected by TCRB sequencing. Immune responses induced by the vaccine were seen in more than 85% of patients across multiple MHC alleles. Availability determined which PBMC samples were chosen for TCRB deep sequencing. The authors stated that sample limitations prevented analyses of patient blood samples from being reproduced.

The germline V gene (reference sequence) gives CDR1 as SEHNR and CDR2 as FQNEAQ. From the cysteine up to the phenylalanine, the CDR3 has a length of 13 residues. Of all the DNA, just the CDR3 is kept, 39 bases in frame from base 1. Trimming takes 9 bases from V and 8 bases from J, and the germline ends sit 17 bases apart. Sample time point, as interpreted from the label and publication: week 35, safety follow-up. Each vaccine dose was 300 ug of a 20-mer mutant IDH1 peptide in Montanide, given subcutaneously with topical imiquimod. Across visits V03 through V10, patients got a total of eight vaccinations, given in weeks 1, 3, 5, 7, 11, 15, 19 and 23. Donors had newly diagnosed WHO grade 3 or 4 IDH1-mutant astrocytomas with loss of nuclear ATRX. The samples were drawn from NOA16, a multicentre, single-arm, open-label phase I trial in Germany that tested a mutant IDH1 peptide vaccine in humans for the first time. The DNeasy Blood and Tissue Kit was used to extract genomic DNA from EDTA blood for TCRB sequencing.

The library came from the immunoSEQ multiplex PCR assay. The hsTCRB Kit was used according to the manufacturer's protocol to amplify rearranged TCR beta chain sequences. TCRB libraries were sequenced on an Illumina MiSeq. The source study handled its data this way. The kit vendor's proprietary platform handled demultiplexing, trimming and gene mapping. TCRdb re-hosts the immuneACCESS table, in-frame sequences only. Its copies lack some clones; in the studies checked, an unresolved V gene accounts for under half of them, and the cause for the rest is not known. Clonal size and the V and J genes are those of that table, whereas D and trimming came from the DNA. Counted in this sample were under 35,000 clones; about 76% of them appeared once. The leading ten clones occupy around 6.9% of the sample. Details on this clone: Its antigen has not been determined. No per-base quality is available; no much larger clone lies one base away.

Here the chain combines TRBV7-9 and TRBJ2-1, with no D gene named confidently. This clonotype was obtained from a man aged 45-65 years with glioma. Sequencing used PBMCs, obtained from a glioma patient whose treatment included an IDH1 peptide vaccine. The nucleotide sequence reads as follows: TGTGCCAGTCGAGACTCGCAACTCGATGAGCAGTTCTTC. Its protein reads: CASRDSQLDEQFF.